What follows describes a single TCR beta chain. The antigen is undetermined. Only in-frame clones appear in the TCRdb table, and some are missing; sequencing was by immunoSEQ multiplex PCR. In the table there are about 100,000 clones, 80% to 95% of which are singletons. These data come from a study of T cell responses to AZD1222 COVID-19 vaccine. The germline V gene encodes CDR1 MNHEY and CDR2 SMNVEV (reference sequence). The V and J ends lost 6 bases and 4 bases respectively, with 13 bases between them. CDR3 length equals 14 residues. General study points: Clonal diversity was possibly underestimated; the donors were predominantly white British and more often female. Seropositivity was recorded at baseline in only six AZD1222 recipients. No repertoire was sampled before or during the peak T cell response, only after it.

The V and J genes are TRBV27 and TRBJ2-1; D could derive from TRBD1 or TRBD2 (5 bases each). The TCR comes from an adult in good health. This specimen consisted of peripheral blood, obtained on day 0 of AZD1222 vaccination. The DNA of the CDR3 is TGTGCCAGCAGAGCCTCGGGACCATACAATGAGCAGTTCTTC. It translates to CASRASGPYNEQFF.